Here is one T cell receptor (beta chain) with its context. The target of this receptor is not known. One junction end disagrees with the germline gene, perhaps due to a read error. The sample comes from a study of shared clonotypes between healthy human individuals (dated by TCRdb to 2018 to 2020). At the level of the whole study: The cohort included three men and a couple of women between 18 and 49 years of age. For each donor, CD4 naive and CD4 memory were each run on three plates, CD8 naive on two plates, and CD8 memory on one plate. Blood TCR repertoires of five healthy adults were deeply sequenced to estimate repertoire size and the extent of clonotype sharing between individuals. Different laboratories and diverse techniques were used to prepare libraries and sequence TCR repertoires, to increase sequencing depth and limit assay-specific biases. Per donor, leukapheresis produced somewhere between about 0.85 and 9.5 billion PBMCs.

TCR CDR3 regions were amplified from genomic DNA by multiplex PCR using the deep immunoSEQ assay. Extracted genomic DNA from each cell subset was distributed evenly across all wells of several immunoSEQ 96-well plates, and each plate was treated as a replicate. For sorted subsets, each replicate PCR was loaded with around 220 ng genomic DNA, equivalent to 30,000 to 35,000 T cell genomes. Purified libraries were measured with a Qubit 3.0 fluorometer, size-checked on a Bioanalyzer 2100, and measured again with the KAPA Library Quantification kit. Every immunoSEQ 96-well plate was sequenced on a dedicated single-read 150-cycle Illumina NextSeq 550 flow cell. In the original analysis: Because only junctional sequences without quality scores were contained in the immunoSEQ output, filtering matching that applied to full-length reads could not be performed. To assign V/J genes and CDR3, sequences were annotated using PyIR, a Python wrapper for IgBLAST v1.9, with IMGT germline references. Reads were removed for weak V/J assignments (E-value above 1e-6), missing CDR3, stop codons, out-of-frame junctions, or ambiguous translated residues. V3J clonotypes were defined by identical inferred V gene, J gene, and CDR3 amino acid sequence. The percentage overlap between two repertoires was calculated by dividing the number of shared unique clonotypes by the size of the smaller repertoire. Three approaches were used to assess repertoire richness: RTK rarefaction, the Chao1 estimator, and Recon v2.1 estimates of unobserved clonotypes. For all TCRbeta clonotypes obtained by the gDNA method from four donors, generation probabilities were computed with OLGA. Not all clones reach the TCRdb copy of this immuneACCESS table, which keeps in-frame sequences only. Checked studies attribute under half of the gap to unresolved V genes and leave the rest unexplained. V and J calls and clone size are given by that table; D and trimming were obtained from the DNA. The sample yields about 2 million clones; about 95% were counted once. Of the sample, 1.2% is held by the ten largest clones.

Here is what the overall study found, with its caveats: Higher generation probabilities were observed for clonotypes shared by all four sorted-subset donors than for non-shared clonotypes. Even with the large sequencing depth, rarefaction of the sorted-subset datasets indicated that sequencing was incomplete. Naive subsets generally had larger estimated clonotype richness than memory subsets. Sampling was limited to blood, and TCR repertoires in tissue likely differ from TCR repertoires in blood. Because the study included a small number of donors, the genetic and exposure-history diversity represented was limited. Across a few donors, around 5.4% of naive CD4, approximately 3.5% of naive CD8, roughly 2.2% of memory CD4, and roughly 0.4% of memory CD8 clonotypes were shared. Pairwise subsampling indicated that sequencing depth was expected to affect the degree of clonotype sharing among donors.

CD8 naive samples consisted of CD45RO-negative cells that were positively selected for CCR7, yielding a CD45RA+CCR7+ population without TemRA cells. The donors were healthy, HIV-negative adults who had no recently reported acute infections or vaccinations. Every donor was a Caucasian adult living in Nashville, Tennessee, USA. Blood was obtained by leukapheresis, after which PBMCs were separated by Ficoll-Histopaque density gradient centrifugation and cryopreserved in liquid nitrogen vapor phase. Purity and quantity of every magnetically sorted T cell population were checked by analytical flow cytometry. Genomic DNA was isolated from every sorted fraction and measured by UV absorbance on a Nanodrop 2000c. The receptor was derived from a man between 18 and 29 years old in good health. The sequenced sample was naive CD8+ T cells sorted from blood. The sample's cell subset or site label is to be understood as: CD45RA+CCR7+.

The sequenced DNA: TGCGCCAGCAGCTTGGAACGGAACCCTGAAGCTTTCTTT. It is translated as CASSLERNPEAFF. The chain links TRBV5-1 with TRBJ1-1, with an unclear D gene assignment. CDR3 length: 13 amino acids, cysteine to phenylalanine. The only DNA kept is the CDR3, 39 bases in frame from the first base. The CDR1 and CDR2 encoded by the germline V gene are SGHRS and YFSETQ.